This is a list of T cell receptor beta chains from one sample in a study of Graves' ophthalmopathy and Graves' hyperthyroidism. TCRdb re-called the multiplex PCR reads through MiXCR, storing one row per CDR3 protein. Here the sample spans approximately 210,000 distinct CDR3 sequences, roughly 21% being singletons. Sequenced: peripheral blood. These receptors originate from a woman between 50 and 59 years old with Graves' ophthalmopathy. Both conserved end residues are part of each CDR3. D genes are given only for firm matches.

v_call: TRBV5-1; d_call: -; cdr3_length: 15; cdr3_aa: CASSLESRLVNEQFF
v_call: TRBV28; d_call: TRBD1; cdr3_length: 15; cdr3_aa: CASSTGQGAGETQYF
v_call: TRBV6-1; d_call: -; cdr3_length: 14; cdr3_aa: CASTASRGPYEQYF
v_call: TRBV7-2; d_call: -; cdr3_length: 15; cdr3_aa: CASSQLGGGGETQYF
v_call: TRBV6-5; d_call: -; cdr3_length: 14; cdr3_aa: CASSPAGAFYGYTF
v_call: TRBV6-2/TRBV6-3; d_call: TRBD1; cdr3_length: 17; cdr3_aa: CASSWGGTGGRNTEAFF
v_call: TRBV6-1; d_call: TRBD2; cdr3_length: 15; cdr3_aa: CASRASGLASYEQYF
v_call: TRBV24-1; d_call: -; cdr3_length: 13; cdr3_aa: CATSGEGGRPQHF
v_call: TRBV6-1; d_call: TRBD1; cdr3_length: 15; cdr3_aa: CASSPAGTVNTEAFF
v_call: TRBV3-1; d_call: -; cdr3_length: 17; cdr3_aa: CASSQGPEAEPQETQYF
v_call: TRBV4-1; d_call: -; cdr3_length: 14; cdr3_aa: CASSHMDSSYGYTF
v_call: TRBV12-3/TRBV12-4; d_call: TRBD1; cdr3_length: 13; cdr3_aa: CASRYDRDTEAFF
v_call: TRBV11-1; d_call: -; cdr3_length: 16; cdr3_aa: CASSSTVRSSGNTIYF
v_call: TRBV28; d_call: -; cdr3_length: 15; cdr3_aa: CASSGARPSTGYQYF
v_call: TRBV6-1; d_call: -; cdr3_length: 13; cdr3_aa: CAITSRGNTEAFF
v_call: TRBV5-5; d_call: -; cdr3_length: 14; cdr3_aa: CASSLADTNTVQYF
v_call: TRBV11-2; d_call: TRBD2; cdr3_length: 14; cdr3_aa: CASSAGLAEETQYF
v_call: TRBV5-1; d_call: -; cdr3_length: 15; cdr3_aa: CASSLSGTPKETQYF
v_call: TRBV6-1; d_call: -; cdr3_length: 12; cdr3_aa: CASSQRANEQYF
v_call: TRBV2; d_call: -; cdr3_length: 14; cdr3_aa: CASTVNRASYEQYF
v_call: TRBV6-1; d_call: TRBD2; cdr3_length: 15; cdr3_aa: CASSDLAGGGETQYF
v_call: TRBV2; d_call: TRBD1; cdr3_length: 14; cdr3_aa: CASTRDRASYEQYF
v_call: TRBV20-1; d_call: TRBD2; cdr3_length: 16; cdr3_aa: CSARDPVAGGPETQYF
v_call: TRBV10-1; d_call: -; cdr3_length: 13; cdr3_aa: CASSVYADKEAFF
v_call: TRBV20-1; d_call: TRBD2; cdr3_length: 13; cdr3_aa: CSAPSGGLYEQYF
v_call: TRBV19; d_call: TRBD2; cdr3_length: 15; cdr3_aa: CASRHAGANTGELFF
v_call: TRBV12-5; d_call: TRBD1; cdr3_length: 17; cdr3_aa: CASGLPDRTGRINIQYF
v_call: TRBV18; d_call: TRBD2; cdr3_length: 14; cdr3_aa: CASSPDSGSKTQYF
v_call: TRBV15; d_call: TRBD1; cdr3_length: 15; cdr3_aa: CATSLRQGRNTEAFF
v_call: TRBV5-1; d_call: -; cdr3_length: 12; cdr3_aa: CASSLGNYEQYF
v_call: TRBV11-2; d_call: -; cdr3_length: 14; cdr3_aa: CASSFGQWSAEQFF
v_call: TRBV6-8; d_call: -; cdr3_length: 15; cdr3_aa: CASSPARGPRNTIYF
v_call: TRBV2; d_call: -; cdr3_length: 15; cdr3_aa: CASSGQRVYSYEQYF
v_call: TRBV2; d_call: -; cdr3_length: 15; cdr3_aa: CASLGPRGNVDIQYF
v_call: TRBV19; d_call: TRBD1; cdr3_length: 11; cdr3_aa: CASEGGAGYTF
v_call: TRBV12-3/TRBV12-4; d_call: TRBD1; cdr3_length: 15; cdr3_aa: CASSLETGANTEAFF
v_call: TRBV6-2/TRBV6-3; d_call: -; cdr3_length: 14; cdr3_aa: CASSYSRGNGEQYF
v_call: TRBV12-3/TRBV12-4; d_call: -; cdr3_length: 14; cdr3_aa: CASSDRAGRAEAFF